This TCR beta chain appears in the sequencing data of a study of T-cell reconstitution after alpha-beta-depleted transplantation in children. Germline CDR1 reads KGHSH; CDR2 reads LQKENI. Trimming took off 0 bases at V and 1 base at J, with 9 bases between the two ends. The CDR3 is 15 residues long. This clonotype was seen repeatedly, ten times or more. Unique molecular identifiers tagged the TCRbeta library. Via MiXCR, TCRdb re-called the PCR reads, giving one row per CDR3 protein. The top ten clones hold 5.5% to 8.5% of a sample with approximately 93,000 distinct CDR3 sequences, 7% to 10% of them seen once.

Sequencing was performed on PBMCs from the stem cell graft donor, taken from the stem cell graft. This sequence originates from a human donor who donated a stem cell graft to a child with congenital amegakaryocytic thrombocytopenia. This sequence joins TRBV18 and TRBJ2-5, with D perhaps matching TRBD1 or TRBD2 (5 bases each). The CDR3 nucleotides are TGTGCCAGCTCACCACCGGGGGTTGGCCAAGAGACCCAGTACTTC. Protein product: CASSPPGVGQETQYF.